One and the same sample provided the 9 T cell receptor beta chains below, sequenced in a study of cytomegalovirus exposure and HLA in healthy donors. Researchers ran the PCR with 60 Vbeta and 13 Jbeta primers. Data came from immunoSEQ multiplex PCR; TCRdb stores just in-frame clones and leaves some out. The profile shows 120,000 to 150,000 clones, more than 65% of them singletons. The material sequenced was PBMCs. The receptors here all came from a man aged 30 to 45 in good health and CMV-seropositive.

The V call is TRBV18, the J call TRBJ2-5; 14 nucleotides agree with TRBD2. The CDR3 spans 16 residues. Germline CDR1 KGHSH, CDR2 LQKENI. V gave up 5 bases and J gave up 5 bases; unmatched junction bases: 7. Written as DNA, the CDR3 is TGTGCCAGCTCATCGGGACTAGCGGGAGCTGGGGAGACCCAGTACTTC. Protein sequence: CASSSGLAGAGETQYF. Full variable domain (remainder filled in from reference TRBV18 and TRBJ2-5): NAGVMQNPRHLVRRRGQEARLRCSPMKGHSHVYWYRQLPEEGLKFMVYLQKENIIDESGMPKERFSAEFPKEGPSILRIQQVVRGDSAAYFCASSSGLAGAGETQYFGPGTRLLVL.

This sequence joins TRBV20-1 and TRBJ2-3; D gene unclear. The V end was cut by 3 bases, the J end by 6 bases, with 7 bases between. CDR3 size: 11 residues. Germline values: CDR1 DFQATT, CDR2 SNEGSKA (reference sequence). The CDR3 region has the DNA TGCAGTGCTAGCTTTAGTGATACGCAGTATTTT. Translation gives CSASFSDTQYF.

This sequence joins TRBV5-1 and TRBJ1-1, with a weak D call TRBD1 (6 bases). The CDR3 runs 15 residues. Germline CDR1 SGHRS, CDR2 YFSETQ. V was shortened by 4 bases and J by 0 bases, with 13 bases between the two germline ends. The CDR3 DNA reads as TGCGCCAGCAGCCTGACACAGGGCGTGAACACTGAAGCTTTCTTT. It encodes CASSLTQGVNTEAFF.

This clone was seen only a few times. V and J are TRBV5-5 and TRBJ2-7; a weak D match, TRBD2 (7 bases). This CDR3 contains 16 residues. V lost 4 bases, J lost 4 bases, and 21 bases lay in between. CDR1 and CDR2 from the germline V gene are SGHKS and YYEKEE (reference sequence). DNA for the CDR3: TGTGCCAGCAGCACTGGGGAGGGTACAGGGAATTACGAGCAGTACTTC. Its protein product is CASSTGEGTGNYEQYF.

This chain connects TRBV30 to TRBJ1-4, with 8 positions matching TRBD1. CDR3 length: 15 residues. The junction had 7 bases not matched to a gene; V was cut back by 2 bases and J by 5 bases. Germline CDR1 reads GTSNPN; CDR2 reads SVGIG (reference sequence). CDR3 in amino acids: CAWSLGTGENEKLFF. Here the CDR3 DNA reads TGTGCCTGGAGTCTCGGGACAGGAGAAAATGAAAAACTGTTTTTT.

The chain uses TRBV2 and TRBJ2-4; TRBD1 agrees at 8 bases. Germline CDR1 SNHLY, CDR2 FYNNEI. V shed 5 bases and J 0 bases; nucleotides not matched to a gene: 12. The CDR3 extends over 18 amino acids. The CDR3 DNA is TGTGCCAGCAGTACCAAGGACAGGGCTCTGGTAGCCAAAAACATTCAGTACTTC. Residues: CASSTKDRALVAKNIQYF.

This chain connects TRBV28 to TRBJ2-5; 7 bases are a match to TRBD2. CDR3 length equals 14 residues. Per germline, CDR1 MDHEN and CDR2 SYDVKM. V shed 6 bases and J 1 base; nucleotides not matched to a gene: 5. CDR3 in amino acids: CASRTGGTQETQYF. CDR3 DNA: TGTGCCAGCAGAACGGGGGGAACCCAAGAGACCCAGTACTTC.

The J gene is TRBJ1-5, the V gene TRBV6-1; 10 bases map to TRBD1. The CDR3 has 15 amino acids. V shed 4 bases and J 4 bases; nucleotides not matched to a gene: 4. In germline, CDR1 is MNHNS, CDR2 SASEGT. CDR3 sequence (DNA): TGTGCCAGCAGTGTGGACAGGGGGGCAAATCAGCCCCAGCATTTT. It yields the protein CASSVDRGANQPQHF.

CDR3 in DNA: TGTGCCAGCAGTTTCCACGGGACAGGGGAGATTGACGAGCAGTACTTC. It yields the protein CASSFHGTGEIDEQYF. The rearrangement links TRBV28 to TRBJ2-7; the match to TRBD1 covers 10 bases. Germline V gene data show CDR1 as MDHEN and CDR2 as SYDVKM. There are 16 residues in the CDR3. Trimming at V came to 3 bases and at J to 5 bases, leaving 10 bases not matched to a gene.